The clone carrying this TCR beta chain showed up just once. What it binds is not known. The data were produced by immunoSEQ multiplex PCR, yet TCRdb's version contains in-frame clones alone and is incomplete. The sample consists of roughly 2 million clones, roughly 96% of them appearing once. The data were taken from a study of shared clonotypes between healthy human individuals. General study results and limits: Non-shared clonotypes were found to have lower generation probabilities than the clonotypes that were shared by all four of the sorted-subset donors.

Germline CDR1 is WSHSY and CDR2 is SAAADI. Between the trimmed V and J ends, which lost 7 bases and 8 bases, there was a span of 15 bases. The CDR3 is 14 residues long. This receptor was obtained from a young man in good health. This chain uses TRBV10-2 with TRBJ1-6; D is uncertain. Sequenced sample: naive CD4+ T cells sorted from blood. Documented subset: CD45RA+ positively selected. As DNA, the CDR3 is TGCGCCAGCATTTCGGGCCGGCGCGATTCACCCCTCCACTTT. Translation gives CASISGRRDSPLHF.